A single T cell receptor (beta chain) is shown here with its context. The sample belongs to a study of blood T cell repertoires in COVID-19. At the level of the study: Samples came from the United States, Italy and Spain, spanning acute and convalescent COVID-19.

Clones were read by immunoSEQ multiplex PCR, and TCRdb kept only the in-frame ones, dropping some. The sample has about 130,000 clones; around 86% are singletons. Recruited during active infection, patients (from Seattle) were subsequently followed longitudinally. Germline CDR1 is MNHEY and CDR2 is SMNVEV (reference sequence). V was pared by 3 bases and J by 0 bases, with 18 bases between. This CDR3 comprises 19 residues. The TCR comes from a woman between 65 and 79 years old with COVID-19, enrolled during active disease. The genes are TRBV27 and TRBJ1-6, with D perhaps matching TRBD1 (5 bases). The sample consisted of peripheral blood. The CDR3 loop reads CASSFTRRVASSYNSPLHF. CDR3 coding DNA: TGTGCCAGCAGTTTTACCCGCAGGGTAGCAAGCTCCTATAATTCACCCCTCCACTTT.